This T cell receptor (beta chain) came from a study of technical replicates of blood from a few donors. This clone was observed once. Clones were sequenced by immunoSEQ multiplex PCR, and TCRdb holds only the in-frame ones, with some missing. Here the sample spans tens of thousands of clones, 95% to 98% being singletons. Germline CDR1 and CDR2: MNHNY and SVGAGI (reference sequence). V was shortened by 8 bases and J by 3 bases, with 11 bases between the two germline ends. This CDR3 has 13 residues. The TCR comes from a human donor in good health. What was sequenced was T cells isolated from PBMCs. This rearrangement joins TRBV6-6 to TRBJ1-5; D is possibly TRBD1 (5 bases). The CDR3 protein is CASDVGLNQPQHF. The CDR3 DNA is TGTGCCAGCGATGTGGGACTCAATCAGCCCCAGCATTTT.